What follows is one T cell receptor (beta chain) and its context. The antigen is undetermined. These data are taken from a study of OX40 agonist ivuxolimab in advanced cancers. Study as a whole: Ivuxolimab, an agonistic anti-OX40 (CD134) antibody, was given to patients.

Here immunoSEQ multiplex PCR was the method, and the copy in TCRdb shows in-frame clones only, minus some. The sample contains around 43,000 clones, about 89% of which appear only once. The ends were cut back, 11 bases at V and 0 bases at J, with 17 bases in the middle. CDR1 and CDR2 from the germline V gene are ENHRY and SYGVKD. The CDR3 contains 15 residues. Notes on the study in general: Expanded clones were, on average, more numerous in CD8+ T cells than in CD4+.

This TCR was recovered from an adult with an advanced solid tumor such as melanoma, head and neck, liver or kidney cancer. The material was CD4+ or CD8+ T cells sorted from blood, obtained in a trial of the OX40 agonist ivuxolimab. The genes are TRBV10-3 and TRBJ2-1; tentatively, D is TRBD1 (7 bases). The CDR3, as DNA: TGTGCCTCGCGGGACAGTTCTAGCTCCTACAATGAGCAGTTCTTC. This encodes CASRDSSSSYNEQFF.